This TCR beta chain was obtained from a study of CD8+CD57+ T cells in acquired aplastic anemia. TCR beta VDJ and CDR3 profiling used genomic DNA as template. TCRdb ran MiXCR on the reads and lists one entry per CDR3 protein. The sample lists 200,000 or so distinct CDR3 sequences, around 65% seen once, with 46% in the top ten. This clonotype was counted only a few times. Trimming took 4 bases from V and 2 from J, leaving 12 bases between them. Germline V lookup: CDR1 SGDLS, CDR2 YYNGEE. The length of the CDR3 is 14 residues. The sequencing input was sorted CD4+, CD8+, or CD8+CD57+ T cells (not recorded which) from PBMCs. The chain employs TRBV9 and TRBJ2-5; maybe TRBD2 (6 bases). This sequence originates from a human donor with severe aplastic anemia or a healthy control (not recorded which). The CDR3, as DNA: TGTGCCAGCAGCTCTGGGACTTCTCAAGAGACCCAGTACTTC. Its protein product is CASSSGTSQETQYF. Drawing the rest from reference TRBV9 and TRBJ2-5, the complete variable domain is DSGVTQTPKHLITATGQRVTLRCSPRSGDLSVYWYQQSLDQGLQFLIQYYNGEERAKGNILERFSAQQFPDLHSELNLSSLELGDSALYFCASSSGTSQETQYFGPGTRLLVL.